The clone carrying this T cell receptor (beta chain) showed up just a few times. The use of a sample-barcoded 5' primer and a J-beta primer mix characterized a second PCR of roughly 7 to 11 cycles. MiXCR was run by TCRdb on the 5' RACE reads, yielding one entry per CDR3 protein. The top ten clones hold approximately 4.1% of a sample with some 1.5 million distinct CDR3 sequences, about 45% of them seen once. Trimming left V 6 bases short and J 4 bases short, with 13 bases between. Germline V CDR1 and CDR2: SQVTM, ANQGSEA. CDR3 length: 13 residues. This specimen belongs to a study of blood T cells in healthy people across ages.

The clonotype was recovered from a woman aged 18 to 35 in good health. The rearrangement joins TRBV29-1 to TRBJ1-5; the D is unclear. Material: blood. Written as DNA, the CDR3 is TGCAGCGTCGTGTCGGGGTTTAATCAGCCCCAGCATTTT. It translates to CSVVSGFNQPQHF.